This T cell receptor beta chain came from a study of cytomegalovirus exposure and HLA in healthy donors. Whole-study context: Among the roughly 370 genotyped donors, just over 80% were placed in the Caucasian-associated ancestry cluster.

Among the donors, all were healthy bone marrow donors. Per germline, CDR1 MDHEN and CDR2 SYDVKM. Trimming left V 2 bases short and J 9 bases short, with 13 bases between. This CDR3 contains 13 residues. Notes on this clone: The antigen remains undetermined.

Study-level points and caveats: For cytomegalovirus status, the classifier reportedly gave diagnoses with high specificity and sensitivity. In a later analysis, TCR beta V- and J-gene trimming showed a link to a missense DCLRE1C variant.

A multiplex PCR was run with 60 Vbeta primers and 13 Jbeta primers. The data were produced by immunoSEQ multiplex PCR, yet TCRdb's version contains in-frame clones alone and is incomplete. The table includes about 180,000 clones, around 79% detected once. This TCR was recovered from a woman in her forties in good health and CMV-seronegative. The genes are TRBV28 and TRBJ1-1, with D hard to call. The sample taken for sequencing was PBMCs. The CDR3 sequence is CASSLVSSRQAFF. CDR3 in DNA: TGTGCCAGCAGTTTAGTTTCTAGTCGCCAAGCTTTCTTT. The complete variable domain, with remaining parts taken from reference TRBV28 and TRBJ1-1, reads DVKVTQSSRYLVKRTGEKVFLECVQDMDHENMFWYRQDPGLGLRLIYFSYDVKMKEKGDIPEGYSVSREKKERFSLILESASTNQTSMYLCASSLVSSRQAFFGQGTRLTVV.